This TCR beta chain was profiled in a study of T cells in Graves' hyperthyroidism and ophthalmopathy (dated by TCRdb to the late 2010s). About the full investigation: Peripheral blood was sampled at the time of initial diagnosis, prior to any treatment. For training and testing, the roughly 97 patients in the discovery cohort were randomly divided in a 7:3 ratio. To identify distinguishing TCR V-J signatures, a discovery cohort of about 95 patients was used, comprising 40 to 45 with Graves' ophthalmopathy and some 60 with stable Graves' hyperthyroidism. In about 6 Graves' hyperthyroidism patients, the study also compared T-cell repertoires from thyroid tissue with T-cell repertoires from blood. Prospective prediction of ophthalmopathy was tested in an independent validation cohort consisting of roughly 20 hyperthyroidism patients and over 15 patients who later progressed to ophthalmopathy. The paper reports TCR Vbeta CDR3 sequencing of 140 or so peripheral blood samples: 40 to 45 ophthalmopathy, about 75 hyperthyroidism and around 17 progressor patients. Once sampling was done, hyperthyroidism patients were given methimazole at a starting dose of 30 mg daily, whereas ophthalmopathy patients were given high-dose intravenous methylprednisolone.

Via the germline V gene, CDR1 is SGHRS and CDR2 YFSETQ. The CDR3, from cysteine to phenylalanine, totals 15 residues. The CDR3 DNA has 45 bases and is translated from base 1. V ends up 4 bases short and J 2 bases short, with an unmatched junction base count of 8. In the ophthalmopathy patients, disease was moderately to severely active, with a Clinical Activity Score of 3 or more, a NOSPECS grade of 4 or more, and a duration of less than 3 months. Exclusion was applied to patients with uncontrolled infections, other autoimmune diseases, pregnancy or lactation. Diagnoses were established on the basis of clinical symptoms, serum thyroxine and TRAb, thyroid ultrasound, and orbital computed tomography. PBMCs were isolated from more than 8 ml of fresh peripheral blood by Ficoll-Paque density gradient centrifugation. Total RNA was extracted with Trizol reagent, and quality was checked on an Agilent 2100 Bioanalyzer.

Concerning this clonotype: Its cognate antigen has yet to be identified. No base-level quality is on record; no much larger clone is a single base apart.

The TCR beta CDR3 regions were amplified from the RNA transcripts. A first-round RT-PCR of the TCR CDR3 used the HTBI primer set with the Qiagen OneStep RT-PCR kit. The libraries were constructed in a second round of multiplex PCR and then size-selected and purified. Sequencing of the libraries was done on an Illumina HiSeq2000 using paired-end 100 bp reads. In the paper's pipeline: SOAPnuke was used to process the raw data, removing reads that contained adapters or uncalled bases, had a mean Phred below 15, or lacked an exact match to the constant primer or identifier. High-quality paired reads were merged using COPE v1.2.5, and each unique nucleotide sequence was defined as a clonotype. Clonotypes were aligned to IMGT TRBV, TRBD and TRBJ reference segments using MiTCR v1.1. Analysis was restricted to V-J combinations with a frequency above 0.0001, which covered 98% to 99.2% of repertoires. A TCS score was defined as the ratio of F50 (clonal expansion) to E x V (chaos), with BLOSUM62-based TCRdist applied between CDR3 peptides within each V-J. Welch's t-statistics and random forest reduced around 520 V-J features to 13, which were used in a naive Bayes classifier (R e1071). The public reads were reprocessed in TCRdb via fastp at Q25 and MiXCR, keeping in-frame beta chains. Entries are consolidated by CDR3 protein sequence, retaining the most common genes and DNA. The V and J calls and clone size come from TCRdb's table, not from the authors' own analysis. The table for this sample lists roughly 600,000 distinct CDR3 sequences; about 14% of them were counted only once. Approximately 12% of the sample comes from the top ten.

The paper as a whole reports these results and caveats: Sample size was not statistically predetermined, and investigators were not blinded to group allocation. During validation, the model predicted progression to ophthalmopathy a median of about 6.3 months ahead of onset, with roughly 65% sensitivity and 72% to 80% specificity. Blood samples also contained most of the expanded thyroid clonotypes (frequency above 0.001), which suggests that blood repertoires may reflect thyroid immune responses. In cross-validation, a model built on a 13 V-J signature told ophthalmopathy apart from stable hyperthyroidism with 85% to 90% sensitivity and about 81% specificity, and in testing the same model reached 80%/75%.

The rearrangement combines TRBV5-1 with TRBJ2-7, and 8 bases in between align with TRBD2. Sequences were obtained from blood. The source of this sequence is a woman between 45 and 60 years old with Graves' ophthalmopathy. The sequenced DNA: TGCGCCAGCAGCCGCCTGGGAGCGGGGGCCTACGAGCAGTACTTC. It specifies CASSRLGAGAYEQYF.